The clone carrying this T cell receptor (beta chain) showed up just a few times. Time point defined: patch test 1, 2 weeks after DPC sensitization. Treatment in this sample: therapeutic diphenylcyclopropenone sensitization with weekly scalp DPC. This record belongs to a study of human T cells and chemical hapten exposure. One entry per CDR3 protein results from TCRdb running MiXCR on the RACE reads. The sample has about 120,000 distinct CDR3 sequences, roughly 15% seen once; the top ten hold around 0.99%. With V trimmed by 5 bases and J by 7 bases, 14 bases remained unmatched. This CDR3 has 18 amino acids. CDR1 and CDR2 (germline): MNHEY, SVGAGI.

The chain employs TRBV6-5 and TRBJ2-3; TRBD2 agrees at 14 bases. Sequencing was performed on whole blood, taken in connection with sensitization to the hapten diphenylcyclopropenone (DPC). The receptor was derived from a man younger than 30 with alopecia areata. Some clones in this sample may be carry-over from other donors' samples. The CDR3 DNA sequence: TGTGCCAGCAGTCTAAAGTCGACTAGCGGGGGGGATCGAAATACGCAGTATTTT. Amino acids: CASSLKSTSGGDRNTQYF.